The 27 T cell receptor beta chains listed next were all sequenced from one sample in a study of shared clonotypes between healthy human individuals. Repertoires were generated with immunoSEQ multiplex PCR, while TCRdb's copy carries only in-frame clones and drops some. Of approximately 500,000 clones in the sample, more than 75% were seen once. Specimen: PBMCs. These receptors were collected from a woman aged 40 to 50 in good health. Some clones in this sample may be carry-over from other donors' samples.

This clone was seen once. The chain combines TRBV28 with TRBJ2-3; possibly TRBD2 for D (5 bases). This CDR3 contains 17 residues. Germline assignment: CDR1 MDHEN and CDR2 SYDVKM. The germline V and J ends were trimmed by 3 bases and 0 bases, with 16 bases remaining between them. CDR3: CASSFALLAESTDTQYF. For the CDR3, the DNA is TGTGCCAGCAGTTTTGCCCTGCTAGCAGAAAGCACAGATACGCAGTATTTT.

This clone came up a few times. The chain carries TRBV18 and TRBJ2-5, with 9 positions matching TRBD2. Trimming cost V 6 bases and J 5 bases; bases outside gene matches: 4. Germline CDR1 reads KGHSH; CDR2 reads LQKENI. The CDR3 has 13 residues. The CDR3 region has the DNA TGTGCCAGCTCGGGGGGACTAGCTGAGACCCAGTACTTC. Translation gives CASSGGLAETQYF.

The chain carries TRBV7-5 and TRBJ1-3; the DNA was not used to check the table's D call, TRBD1. TRBV7-5 is noted as a pseudogene. The CDR3 contains 17 residues. The CDR3 region has the DNA TGTGCCAGAAGCTTAGGTTGGCCGACAGTCTCTGGAAACACCATATATTTT. Amino acids: CARSLGWPTVSGNTIYF.

In its sample, this clone was seen once. The CDR3 does not end in the conserved phenylalanine or tryptophan, so this is likely a read error. The rearrangement uses TRBV12-5 and TRBJ2-3, with 8 bases matching TRBD2. The trim removed 5 bases at V and 3 bases at J, leaving 4 bases unmatched. The CDR3 extends over 14 amino acids. Germline V gene sequence: CDR1 LGHNT, CDR2 FRNRAP. The CDR3 DNA reads as TGTGCTAGTGGTCCAGGACTAGCAACAGATACGCAGTATCTT. Protein sequence: CASGPGLATDTQYL.

This clone was counted a single time. V gene TRBV5-4 combines with J gene TRBJ2-5, with 10 bases fitting TRBD2. Trimming cost V 3 bases and J 3 bases; bases outside gene matches: 8. Per germline, CDR1 SGHNT and CDR2 YYREEE (reference sequence). The CDR3 length is 16 residues. The CDR3 here is CASSSQLAGLKETQYF. The CDR3 DNA reads as TGTGCCAGCAGCTCCCAACTAGCGGGGTTAAAAGAGACCCAGTACTTC.

The chain recombines TRBV28 with TRBJ2-2, with 9 positions matching TRBD2. The CDR3 is 17 residues long. Trimming removed 1 base from V and 2 bases from J; junction bases left unmatched: 5. Germline assignment: CDR1 MDHEN and CDR2 SYDVKM. DNA of the CDR3: TGTGCCAGCAGTTTATACCCTAGCGGGGTCAACACCGGGGAGCTGTTTTTT. Protein: CASSLYPSGVNTGELFF.

V and J are TRBV30 and TRBJ1-2, with 7 bases lining up with TRBD1. V lost 6 bases to trimming and J lost 0 bases; unmatched junction nucleotides: 1. This CDR3 has 12 amino acids. The germline V gene encodes CDR1 GTSNPN and CDR2 SVGIG (reference sequence). The CDR3 spells CACGTANYGYTF. The CDR3 DNA sequence: TGTGCCTGTGGGACAGCTAACTATGGCTACACCTTC.

The genes are TRBV2 and TRBJ2-3; D is uncertain. V gave up 2 bases and J gave up 0 bases, with 6 bases separating them. The CDR3 totals 14 residues. CDR1 is SNHLY, CDR2 FYNNEI, per germline. The CDR3 is CASSERFSTDTQYF. DNA for the CDR3: TGTGCCAGCAGTGAAAGGTTTAGCACAGATACGCAGTATTTT. Drawing the rest from reference TRBV2 and TRBJ2-3, the complete variable domain is EPEVTQTPSHQVTQMGQEVILRCVPISNHLYFYWYRQILGQKVEFLVSFYNNEISEKSEIFDDQFSVERPDGSNFTLKIRSTKLEDSAMYFCASSERFSTDTQYFGPGTRLTVL.

This clone was detected only a few times. The rearrangement links TRBV6-1 to TRBJ1-3, with D tentatively TRBD1 (5 bases). Trimming took 10 bases from V and 2 from J, leaving 18 bases between them. The CDR3 is made up of 15 amino acids. In germline, CDR1 is MNHNS, CDR2 SASEGT. CDR3 in amino acids: CATLKSQGAGNTIYF. The CDR3 DNA follows: TGTGCCACCCTTAAGTCCCAAGGGGCTGGAAACACCATATATTTT.

Only a few counts were recorded for this clone. The V gene is TRBV29-1, the J gene TRBJ2-7, with 8 nucleotides matching TRBD2. The germline V gene encodes CDR1 SQVTM and CDR2 ANQGSEA. The CDR3 is 15 amino acids. The V and J ends lost 4 bases and 6 bases, in that order; junction bases with no gene match: 14. CDR3 loop: CSVVHGSGRAGEQYF. In nucleotides, the CDR3 is TGCAGCGTTGTGCATGGTTCCGGGAGGGCCGGCGAGCAGTACTTC.

The CDR3 is CAWASGRANHEQFF. DNA of the CDR3: TGTGCCTGGGCTAGCGGGAGGGCCAACCATGAGCAGTTCTTC. The chain recombines TRBV30 with TRBJ2-1, with TRBD2 matching 12 bases. This CDR3 is built from 14 residues. Germline assignment: CDR1 GTSNPN and CDR2 SVGIG (reference sequence). After removal of 5 bases from V and 8 bases from J, the junction contained 7 bases not matched to a gene.

V usage is TRBV6-6 and J usage is TRBJ2-7; TRBD1 matches 7 bases. With 6 bases clipped from V and 3 bases from J, the junction kept 8 bases outside the gene matches. Per the germline V gene, CDR1 is MNHNY and CDR2 is SVGAGI (reference sequence). This CDR3 is 14 amino acids long. The CDR3 spells CASRPTTGSYEQYF. The CDR3, as DNA: TGTGCCAGCAGACCGACGACAGGGAGCTACGAGCAGTACTTC.

This clone was counted many times. V gene TRBV30 combines with J gene TRBJ1-6; perhaps TRBD1 as D (5 bases). Germline CDR1 and CDR2: GTSNPN and SVGIG (reference sequence). The germline V and J ends were trimmed by 8 bases and 0 bases, with 14 bases remaining between them. The CDR3 totals 15 residues. This CDR3 is CARRDGSSYNSPLHF. The CDR3 bases are TGTGCCCGCCGGGACGGTAGCTCCTATAATTCACCCCTCCACTTT.

This clone came up a few times. The chain uses TRBV6-6 and TRBJ1-2, with a possible D match to TRBD1 (6 bases). The germline V gene has CDR1 MNHNY and CDR2 SVGAGI (reference sequence). Trimming cost V 7 bases and J 8 bases, with 14 bases left between them. This CDR3 has 12 amino acids. CDR3 region: CASTLGQRGYTF. As DNA, the CDR3 is TGTGCCAGCACTTTAGGACAGCGGGGCTACACCTTC.

The chain combines TRBV5-5 with TRBJ2-7; 13 bases line up with TRBD2. Trimming at V came to 6 bases and at J to 4 bases, leaving 10 bases not matched to a gene. The CDR3 totals 16 residues. The germline V gene has CDR1 SGHKS and CDR2 YYEKEE (reference sequence). In DNA, the CDR3 is TGTGCCAGCACGGTGTCCGGGACTAGCGGGGCTTACGAGCAGTACTTC. Translating it yields CASTVSGTSGAYEQYF.

The V and J genes are TRBV19 and TRBJ2-1, with 10 bases fitting TRBD2. V was clipped by 5 bases and J by 7 bases; unmatched bases: 8. The germline gives CDR1 LNHDA, CDR2 SQIVND (reference sequence). The CDR3 extends over 15 amino acids. The CDR3 reads CASSAAGGPWNEQFF. The CDR3, as DNA: TGTGCCAGTAGTGCAGCGGGAGGGCCGTGGAATGAGCAGTTCTTC.

The chain links TRBV28 to TRBJ2-3, with D possibly matching TRBD2 (6 bases). Germline V lookup: CDR1 MDHEN, CDR2 SYDVKM. The CDR3 is made up of 14 amino acids. The germline V and J ends were trimmed by 6 bases and 4 bases, with 14 bases remaining between them. DNA of the CDR3: TGTGCCAGCAGAAAGACTAGGAGCCCAGATACGCAGTATTTT. Its protein product is CASRKTRSPDTQYF.

This clone occurred many times. J is TRBJ2-3 and V is TRBV28; TRBD2 matches 8 bases. The CDR3 is 17 residues long. Germline V gives CDR1 MDHEN, CDR2 SYDVKM. V trimming: 0 bases; J trimming: 2 bases; junction bases outside the gene matches: 7. CDR3 residues: CASSLWGSGRYTDTQYF. The CDR3 DNA sequence: TGTGCCAGCAGTTTATGGGGGAGCGGGAGATACACAGATACGCAGTATTTT.

Only one count was recorded for this clone. The V and J genes are TRBV15 and TRBJ1-4; D is possibly TRBD1 (6 bases). CDR3 length: 14 amino acids. Germline CDR1 reads LNHNV; CDR2 reads YYDKDF (reference sequence). V lost 3 bases, J lost 8 bases, and 13 bases lay in between. CDR3 residues: CATSSKKTGEKLFF. CDR3 in DNA: TGTGCCACCAGCAGTAAAAAAACAGGGGAAAAACTGTTTTTT.

The V gene is TRBV7-2, the J gene TRBJ2-3; 10 bases agree with TRBD2. The germline CDR1 and CDR2 sequences are SGHTA and FQGNSA. The CDR3 sequence is 16 residues long. Losses at the gene ends were 0 bases for V and 6 bases for J; bases not matched to a gene: 6. CDR3 protein: CASSLASGRARDTQYF. The DNA of the CDR3 is TGTGCCAGCAGCTTAGCGAGCGGGAGGGCTCGGGATACGCAGTATTTT.

This chain connects TRBV5-1 to TRBJ2-2; D is ambiguous. The CDR3 runs to 13 residues. Per the germline V gene, CDR1 is SGHRS and CDR2 is YFSETQ. V lost 2 bases to trimming and J lost 7 bases, with 9 bases between them. CDR3 amino acids: CASSLEHGGELFF. The CDR3 nucleotides are TGCGCCAGCAGCTTAGAGCATGGCGGGGAGCTGTTTTTT. The full variable domain, rest sourced from reference TRBV5-1 and TRBJ2-2, is KAGVTQTPRYLIKTRGQQVTLSCSPISGHRSVSWYQQTPGQGLQFLFEYFSETQRNKGNFPGRFSGRQFSNSRSEMNVSTLELGDSALYLCASSLEHGGELFFGEGSRLTVL.

V and J are TRBV5-4 and TRBJ2-1, with TRBD2 matching over 13 bases. The CDR3 has 16 amino acids. The V segment lost 4 bases and the J segment 7 bases; nucleotides outside the gene matches: 8. Germline lookup yields CDR1 SGHNT and CDR2 YYREEE (reference sequence). CDR3 bases: TGTGCCAGCAGCACCGGGACTAGCGGGAATTGGAATGAGCAGTTCTTC. This codes for CASSTGTSGNWNEQFF.

This rearrangement joins TRBV5-1 to TRBJ2-2, with D tentatively TRBD2 (5 bases). The CDR3 extends over 14 amino acids. Germline V gives CDR1 SGHRS, CDR2 YFSETQ. The V gene lost 3 bases and the J gene lost 5 bases, with 11 bases spanning the gap. CDR3 DNA sequence: TGCGCCAGCAGCTGGGGAGCGGAGACCGGGGAGCTGTTTTTT. Translating gives CASSWGAETGELFF.

In regard to this clone: It is likely a read error: a sequence one base away is far more abundant. This sequence joins TRBV4-1 and TRBJ2-7, with 12 bases aligning to TRBD2. The CDR3 runs to 15 residues. Germline CDR1 reads MGHRA; CDR2 reads YSYEKL. DNA for the CDR3: TGCGCCGGCAGCCACCTGACTAGCGGGAGTAACGAGCAGTACTTC. It is translated as CAGSHLTSGSNEQYF.

The chain recombines TRBV10-3 with TRBJ2-5; 8 nucleotides line up with TRBD1. CDR3 length: 12 amino acids. Germline lookup yields CDR1 ENHRY and CDR2 SYGVKD. V lost 10 bases, J lost 4 bases, and 5 bases stayed unmatched. This CDR3 is CATTGGSETQYF. In DNA, the CDR3 is TGTGCCACAACAGGGGGGTCAGAGACCCAGTACTTC.

This clone was counted once. V is TRBV5-1 and J is TRBJ1-2; 9 bases are shared with TRBD1. This CDR3 spans 15 amino acids. V was clipped by 3 bases and J by 7 bases; unmatched bases: 10. Germline CDR1 SGHRS, CDR2 YFSETQ. The CDR3 DNA is TGCGCCAGCAGCTCCGGTAGGACAGGGGAGGGTGGCTACACCTTC. Residues: CASSSGRTGEGGYTF.

The J gene is TRBJ2-1, the V gene TRBV4-3; 8 nucleotides agree with TRBD1. The CDR3 is 16 residues long. Germline V gene data show CDR1 as LGHNA and CDR2 as YSLEER. The junction had 6 bases not matched to a gene; V was cut back by 2 bases and J by 3 bases. CDR3 in DNA: TGCGCCAGCAGCCAAAAGACAGGGGACGGCTACAATGAGCAGTTCTTC. Amino acids: CASSQKTGDGYNEQFF.